These 30 T cell receptor beta chains were sequenced from one sample in a study of blood T cell repertoires in COVID-19. TCRdb keeps only in-frame clones here, not all; method: immunoSEQ multiplex PCR. Among approximately 330,000 clones listed, under 90% were seen once. The sequenced material came from PBMCs or T cells enriched from blood (not recorded which). The receptor set was obtained from a woman younger than 45 who had recovered from COVID-19.

The chain joins TRBV27 to TRBJ2-1; TRBD1 matches at 7 bases. The CDR3 contains 16 residues. V gave up 6 bases and J gave up 4 bases; unmatched junction bases: 12. Germline assignment: CDR1 MNHEY and CDR2 SMNVEV (reference sequence). The CDR3 nucleotides are TGTGCCAGCAGCACAATGCTACGGGACAGATACAATGAGCAGTTCTTC. Translation: CASSTMLRDRYNEQFF.

The chain employs TRBV28 and TRBJ2-1; TRBD2 agrees at 13 bases. The CDR3 has 19 amino acids. After removal of 1 base from V and 4 bases from J, the junction contained 10 bases not matched to a gene. Germline V lookup: CDR1 MDHEN, CDR2 SYDVKM. The CDR3 spells CASSLLSPAGLAGYNEQFF. The CDR3 nucleotides read TGTGCCAGCAGTTTATTATCCCCGGCGGGACTAGCGGGATACAATGAGCAGTTCTTC.

V usage is TRBV15 and J usage is TRBJ1-2, with D hard to call. V lost 3 bases, J lost 8 bases, and 16 bases lay in between. Per the germline V gene, CDR1 is LNHNV and CDR2 is YYDKDF (reference sequence). The CDR3 consists of 14 residues. The CDR3 loop is CATSRRKNGKGYTF. As DNA, the CDR3 is TGTGCCACCAGCAGGAGGAAGAATGGTAAGGGCTACACCTTC.

This chain joins TRBV2 and TRBJ2-1; TRBD1 might be the D (5 bases). Trimming removed 6 bases from V and 7 bases from J, with 13 bases in between. Germline loops: CDR1 SNHLY, CDR2 FYNNEI. This CDR3 region has 13 residues. Written as DNA, the CDR3 is TGTGCCAGCAGGGTCACAGGTGGGAATGAGCAGTTCTTC. Its protein product is CASRVTGGNEQFF.

V gene TRBV5-1 combines with J gene TRBJ2-7, with D perhaps TRBD1 (6 bases). The germline V and J ends were trimmed by 7 bases and 6 bases, with 20 bases remaining between them. The CDR3 spans 14 residues. Germline V gene data show CDR1 as SGHRS and CDR2 as YFSETQ. As DNA, the CDR3 is TGCGCCAGCTCCCCGGGACAAGGAACCCTCGAGCAGTACTTC. Translated: CASSPGQGTLEQYF.

The chain links TRBV10-1 to TRBJ2-1; 11 nucleotides match TRBD2. The CDR3 totals 15 residues. Germline V gene data show CDR1 as WNHNN and CDR2 as SYGVQD (reference sequence). Losses at the gene ends were 4 bases for V and 7 bases for J; bases not matched to a gene: 6. CDR3 bases: TGCGCCAGCAGTGTTTTAGCGGGAGGGCCAAATGAGCAGTTCTTC. Encoded protein: CASSVLAGGPNEQFF.

CDR3 loop: CASSQVVYEQYF. In DNA form, the CDR3 reads TGCGCCAGCAGTCAGGTTGTCTACGAGCAGTACTTC. This chain connects TRBV10-2 to TRBJ2-7; D unclear. V lost 5 bases and J lost 3, with 8 bases in between. This CDR3 region has 12 residues. Germline CDR1 reads WSHSY; CDR2 reads SAAADI.

This chain uses TRBV6-2 or TRBV6-3 with TRBJ2-1; D is possibly TRBD2 (6 bases). V lost 7 bases and J 0 bases, leaving 10 bases between the germline ends. Germline assignment: CDR1 MNHEY and CDR2 SVGEGT. CDR3 length equals 14 residues. The CDR3 region is CASNPTSSYNEQFF. The CDR3 DNA follows: TGTGCCAGCAACCCGACTAGCTCCTACAATGAGCAGTTCTTC.

This chain uses TRBV30 with TRBJ2-5, with TRBD2 matching 8 bases. CDR3 size: 11 residues. With V trimmed by 3 bases and J by 12 bases, 6 bases remained unmatched. Germline CDR1 reads GTSNPN; CDR2 reads SVGIG (reference sequence). In nucleotides, the CDR3 is TGTGCCTGGAGGGGGTCGCGGGAGGAGTACTTC. This gives the protein CAWRGSREEYF.

This sequence joins TRBV2 and TRBJ1-6; 8 nucleotides match TRBD1. Germline V gene data show CDR1 as SNHLY and CDR2 as FYNNEI. The length of the CDR3 is 15 residues. J lost 9 bases, V lost 8 bases, and 12 bases had no gene match. CDR3 protein: CASDRESGTGSPLHF. The DNA of the CDR3 is TGTGCCAGCGACCGTGAATCCGGGACAGGTTCACCCCTCCACTTT.

This clone was counted at least ten times. This chain uses TRBV7-9 with TRBJ1-6, with D possibly being TRBD1 (5 bases). Germline assignment: CDR1 SEHNR and CDR2 FQNEAQ (reference sequence). The CDR3 is 14 amino acids. Between the trimmed V and J ends, which lost 7 bases and 7 bases, there was a span of 14 bases. The CDR3 is CASTNRGENSPLHF. As DNA, the CDR3 is TGTGCCAGCACCAATCGGGGGGAGAATTCACCCCTCCACTTT.

The rearrangement uses TRBV10-3 and TRBJ2-1; TRBD1 is a possible D gene (5 bases). Germline-derived CDR1 and CDR2 are ENHRY and SYGVKD. Between the trimmed V and J ends, which lost 2 bases and 0 bases, there was a span of 8 bases. CDR3 length equals 15 residues. CDR3: CAISERDSSYNEQFF. CDR3 DNA: TGTGCCATCAGTGAGCGAGACAGCTCCTACAATGAGCAGTTCTTC.

The rearrangement links TRBV11-2 to TRBJ2-2, with TRBD2 matching over 13 bases. Germline V lookup: CDR1 SGHAT, CDR2 FQNNGV. V shed 5 bases, J shed 6 bases, and the junction held 6 bases outside the gene matches. The CDR3 contains 16 residues. CDR3 region: CASSPRTSGSSGELFF. The CDR3 nucleotides read TGTGCCAGCAGCCCCCGGACTAGCGGGAGTTCCGGGGAGCTGTTTTTT.

The V gene is TRBV24-1, the J gene TRBJ1-1; D is unresolved. CDR1 KGHDR and CDR2 SFDVKD come from the germline V gene. This CDR3 comprises 16 residues. Trimming cost V 4 bases and J 4 bases, with 18 bases left between them. In DNA form, the CDR3 reads TGTGCCACCAGTGACCTCCGGCCTCGGAGATCCACTGAAGCTTTCTTT. This sequence encodes CATSDLRPRRSTEAFF.

The rearrangement uses TRBV28 and TRBJ1-2, with D perhaps matching TRBD1 (6 bases). The V gene's germline CDR1 is MDHEN and CDR2 SYDVKM. V gave up 6 bases and J gave up 6 bases, with 23 bases separating them. The CDR3 has 16 amino acids. The CDR3 sequence: CASRQLPPGARDGYTF. In DNA form, the CDR3 reads TGTGCCAGCAGGCAGCTCCCCCCAGGGGCGCGAGATGGCTACACCTTC.

The chain employs TRBV19 and TRBJ1-4, with D unresolved. The germline V gene has CDR1 LNHDA and CDR2 SQIVND (reference sequence). CDR3 length equals 14 residues. The V end was cut by 3 bases, the J end by 8 bases, with 13 bases between. This CDR3 reads CASSMMEGNEKLFF. For the CDR3, the DNA is TGTGCCAGTAGTATGATGGAGGGTAACGAAAAACTGTTTTTT.

The V gene is TRBV30, the J gene TRBJ2-2; 14 bases align to TRBD2. V dropped 7 bases and J dropped 8; count of bases not matched to a gene: 15. The V gene's germline CDR1 is GTSNPN and CDR2 SVGIG (reference sequence). The CDR3 length is 17 residues. This CDR3 is CASSPTGTSGGSGELFF. Here the CDR3 DNA reads TGTGCCTCCTCCCCTACCGGGACTAGCGGGGGTTCGGGGGAGCTGTTTTTT.

This clone appeared a single time. The chain uses TRBV28 and TRBJ1-2; possibly TRBD1 for D (6 bases). Germline V gene lookup returns CDR1 MDHEN and CDR2 SYDVKM. Trimming took 4 bases from V and 1 from J, leaving 10 bases between them. The CDR3 totals 14 residues. The CDR3 nucleotides are TGTGCCAGCAGTTCACAGGGAATTAACTATGGCTACACCTTC. Translating gives CASSSQGINYGYTF.

This rearrangement joins TRBV5-6 to TRBJ2-5; D call uncertain. Germline V gene data show CDR1 as SGHDT and CDR2 as YYEEEE. CDR3 length: 17 residues. V lost 2 bases, J lost 3 bases, and 20 bases lay in between. CDR3 amino acids: CASSFLTGSLAEETQYF. CDR3 bases: TGTGCCAGCAGCTTCCTTACCGGCAGCCTGGCGGAAGAGACCCAGTACTTC.

The V call is TRBV27, the J call TRBJ1-1; D perhaps matches TRBD1 (6 bases). The CDR3 has 16 amino acids. CDR1 MNHEY and CDR2 SMNVEV come from the germline V gene (reference sequence). The V gene lost 6 bases and the J gene lost 1 base, with 18 bases spanning the gap. The CDR3 coding sequence is TGTGCCAGCAGCTCGGTGAAGGGACATCAGAACACTGAAGCTTTCTTT. Amino acids: CASSSVKGHQNTEAFF.

The chain uses TRBV18 and TRBJ2-7; TRBD1 is a possible D gene (5 bases). The V gene lost 3 bases and the J gene lost 0 bases, with 9 bases spanning the gap. This CDR3 is built from 14 residues. CDR1 is KGHSH, CDR2 LQKENI, per germline. The CDR3 spells CASSPFDSSYEQYF. The CDR3 DNA sequence: TGTGCCAGCTCACCTTTCGACAGCTCCTACGAGCAGTACTTC.

The V call is TRBV27, the J call TRBJ2-7, with 15 bases identical to TRBD2. The length of the CDR3 is 18 residues. The trim removed 6 bases at V and 0 bases at J, leaving 9 bases unmatched. Germline CDR1 and CDR2: MNHEY and SMNVEV (reference sequence). The CDR3 DNA sequence: TGTGCCAGCAGCCACCAAGGACTAGCGGGAGGGCCCTCCTACGAGCAGTACTTC. This translates into CASSHQGLAGGPSYEQYF.

The chain links TRBV9 to TRBJ1-1; D is possibly TRBD1 (6 bases). The CDR3 extends over 15 amino acids. V was cut by 4 bases and J by 5 bases, with 18 bases left in between. The V gene's germline CDR1 is SGDLS and CDR2 YYNGEE. The CDR3 DNA follows: TGTGCCAGCAGCCGCGTTAGCGGGGGGCATACTGAAGCTTTCTTT. It encodes CASSRVSGGHTEAFF. Together with reference TRBV9 and TRBJ1-1, the CDR3 gives the full variable domain: DSGVTQTPKHLITATGQRVTLRCSPRSGDLSVYWYQQSLDQGLQFLIQYYNGEERAKGNILERFSAQQFPDLHSELNLSSLELGDSALYFCASSRVSGGHTEAFFGQGTRLTVV.

V gene TRBV4-1 combines with J gene TRBJ2-1; TRBD2 agrees at 8 bases. This CDR3 is built from 17 residues. V shed 1 base and J 5 bases; nucleotides not matched to a gene: 10. CDR1 is MGHRA and CDR2 is YSYEKL in the germline V gene. CDR3 region: CASSQVDMGLGNNEQFF. For the CDR3, the DNA is TGCGCCAGCAGCCAAGTTGACATGGGACTAGGGAACAATGAGCAGTTCTTC.

This sequence joins TRBV7-3 and TRBJ2-6, with 8 bases fitting TRBD1. There are 20 residues in the CDR3. Trimming cost V 5 bases and J 1 base; bases outside gene matches: 16. Per the germline V gene, CDR1 is SGHTA and CDR2 is FQGTGA. CDR3 sequence reads: CASSRIPAGGLTSGANVLTF. Written as DNA, the CDR3 is TGTGCCAGCAGCCGAATCCCAGCAGGGGGCTTGACGTCTGGGGCCAACGTCCTGACTTTC.

The DNA for the CDR3 is TGTGCCTCGTTCTCGGACAGGGGAACCGGGGAGCAGTACTTC. Protein: CASFSDRGTGEQYF. The J gene is TRBJ2-7, the V gene TRBV28; 9 nucleotides line up with TRBD1. The CDR3 contains 14 residues. The trim removed 11 bases at V and 7 bases at J, leaving 15 bases unmatched. CDR1 is MDHEN and CDR2 is SYDVKM in the germline V gene.

In nucleotides, the CDR3 is TGTGCCAGCAGCTCTCTACAGGGTGGTTCTGGGGCCAACGTCCTGACTTTC. Amino acids: CASSSLQGGSGANVLTF. The chain combines TRBV27 with TRBJ2-6; perhaps TRBD1 as D (6 bases). Trimming left V 6 bases short and J 1 base short, with 16 bases between. The V gene's germline CDR1 is MNHEY and CDR2 SMNVEV (reference sequence). CDR3 length equals 17 residues.

The rearrangement uses TRBV7-3 and TRBJ2-1; no clear D. CDR3 length: 14 amino acids. V dropped 5 bases and J dropped 4 bases, with 12 bases sitting between them. Looked up from germline, CDR1 is SGHTA and CDR2 is FQGTGA. CDR3 nucleotides: TGTGCCAGCAGCGTTTCAGGAATATACAATGAGCAGTTCTTC. Translated: CASSVSGIYNEQFF.

V and J are TRBV5-4 and TRBJ1-2; D unclear. There are 12 residues in the CDR3. CDR1 and CDR2 (germline): SGHNT, YYREEE (reference sequence). Trimming left V 0 bases short and J 7 bases short, with 7 bases between. In DNA form, the CDR3 reads TGTGCCAGCAGCTTGGTAGGGAGTGGCTACACCTTC. This gives the protein CASSLVGSGYTF.

Written as DNA, the CDR3 is TGTGCCAGCAGCTTAGACGTTGCGGGAGGATCTGAGCAGTTCTTC. Protein sequence: CASSLDVAGGSEQFF. The chain employs TRBV7-2 and TRBJ2-1; 8 bases are shared with TRBD2. V was clipped by 1 base and J by 9 bases; unmatched bases: 8. The germline V gene encodes CDR1 SGHTA and CDR2 FQGNSA. This CDR3 region has 15 residues.